The 9 T cell receptor beta chains below all came from one sample that was sequenced in a study of T-cell memory formation after mild COVID-19. TCRdb fed the 5' RACE reads into MiXCR, producing one record per CDR3 protein. This repertoire shows under 300,000 distinct CDR3 sequences, approximately 7.6% found once; its top ten account for about 22%. The specimen sequenced was PBMCs or a T cell subset sorted from them (not recorded which). The receptor set was obtained from a man aged 18 to 29 who had mild COVID-19 (a few samples of this study predate the infection). Cell type and time point are not known.

The chain combines TRBV7-3 with TRBJ2-2; 9 positions match TRBD2. The V and J ends lost 3 bases and 3 bases, in that order; junction bases with no gene match: 5. CDR1 and CDR2 (germline): SGHTA, FQGTGA. The CDR3 is made up of 16 amino acids. CDR3: CASSFLAGLDTGELFF. CDR3 DNA sequence: TGTGCCAGCAGCTTCCTAGCGGGGTTAGACACCGGGGAGCTGTTTTTT.

This clonotype was seen only a few times. The chain carries TRBV2 and TRBJ1-2; 9 nucleotides match TRBD1. The CDR3 length is 13 residues. CDR1 SNHLY and CDR2 FYNNEI come from the germline V gene. Trimming took 6 bases from V and 8 from J; bases not matched to a gene: 7. For the CDR3, the DNA is TGTGCCAGCAGCGCGGGACAGGGTCGCGGCTACACCTTC. Translation gives CASSAGQGRGYTF.

The V call is TRBV12-3 or TRBV12-4, the J call TRBJ1-1; 9 bases match TRBD1. CDR3 length: 16 residues. J gave up 7 bases and V 3 bases, and 12 bases lay outside the gene matches. The CDR3 coding sequence is TGTGCCAGCAGTTTGGGCCCGGGACAGGGAAAGAATGAAGCTTTCTTT. Encoded protein: CASSLGPGQGKNEAFF.

This chain connects TRBV20-1 to TRBJ2-2; D is uncertain. V was cut by 3 bases and J by 5 bases, with 13 bases left in between. The CDR3 spans 14 residues. From germline, CDR1 is DFQATT and CDR2 SNEGSKA (reference sequence). CDR3 sequence: CSASKPLGTGELFF. The CDR3 DNA is TGCAGTGCTAGTAAGCCTCTGGGAACCGGGGAGCTGTTTTTT.

This clonotype was seen a handful of times. This chain uses TRBV5-1 with TRBJ2-7; TRBD1 aligns across 7 bases. Per germline, CDR1 SGHRS and CDR2 YFSETQ. The V and J ends lost 3 bases and 6 bases, in that order; junction bases with no gene match: 3. The CDR3 length is 12 residues. DNA of the CDR3: TGCGCCAGCAGCTCCACAGGGGCCGAGCAGTACTTC. Residues: CASSSTGAEQYF.

V and J are TRBV6-2 or TRBV6-3 and TRBJ2-3; 11 nucleotides align to TRBD2. Trimming cost V 2 bases and J 4 bases; bases outside gene matches: 11. The CDR3 loop spans 18 amino acids. The germline V gene has CDR1 MNHEY and CDR2 SVGEGT. The CDR3 loop is CASSYTDPGLAVSDTQYF. In DNA form, the CDR3 reads TGTGCCAGCAGTTACACCGACCCGGGACTAGCGGTTTCAGATACGCAGTATTTT.

This chain links TRBV9 with TRBJ2-1; 8 positions match TRBD2. J was trimmed by 2 bases and V by 9 bases; bases with no gene match: 22. The CDR3 has 19 residues. Per the germline V gene, CDR1 is SGDLS and CDR2 is YYNGEE. The CDR3 spells CATEAGGATSAAAYNEQFF. CDR3 coding DNA: TGTGCCACCGAGGCGGGGGGCGCAACTTCCGCCGCCGCCTACAATGAGCAGTTCTTC.

The rearrangement joins TRBV9 to TRBJ2-3, with 8 bases that match TRBD2. The CDR3 consists of 16 residues. Trimming took 4 bases from V and 4 from J; bases not matched to a gene: 11. Germline V gene lookup returns CDR1 SGDLS and CDR2 YYNGEE. The CDR3 DNA reads TGTGCCAGCAGCCCGGGACTAGACCGCCTTTCAGATACGCAGTATTTT. It codes for CASSPGLDRLSDTQYF.

The J gene is TRBJ2-1, the V gene TRBV11-2, with D tentatively TRBD1 (5 bases). V gave up 7 bases and J gave up 7 bases, with 23 bases separating them. Per germline, CDR1 SGHAT and CDR2 FQNNGV. The CDR3 runs 16 residues. CDR3 DNA: TGTGCCAGCACCCAGGGTGACGAAGGGGTGGCAAATGAGCAGTTCTTC. It yields the protein CASTQGDEGVANEQFF.